Below are 19 T cell receptor beta chains sequenced from a single sample in a study of siplizumab effects on memory and regulatory T cells. Generated by immunoSEQ multiplex PCR, the TCRdb table keeps only in-frame clones and is missing some. The sample contains 100,000 or so clones, around 90% of which appear only once. Sequenced sample: non-Treg CD4+ T cells sorted from blood. These receptors all come from a human donor in good health.

This chain links TRBV19 with TRBJ2-1, with TRBD2 as a possible D gene (6 bases). V lost 7 bases to trimming and J lost 9 bases, with 25 bases between them. The germline CDR1 and CDR2 sequences are LNHDA and SQIVND (reference sequence). This CDR3 spans 16 amino acids. This chain's CDR3 is CASTVGGTVYVGEQFF. The CDR3 region has the DNA TGTGCCAGTACCGTGGGCGGGACGGTTTATGTTGGTGAGCAGTTCTTC.

The chain links TRBV5-1 to TRBJ2-1; the D gene is possibly TRBD2 (5 bases). The CDR3 spans 12 residues. V lost 4 bases and J 10 bases, leaving 12 bases between the germline ends. Per the germline V gene, CDR1 is SGHRS and CDR2 is YFSETQ. CDR3 bases: TGCGCCAGCAGCCTACTAGAGGGAGAGCAGTTCTTC. Its protein product is CASSLLEGEQFF.

The chain employs TRBV5-4 and TRBJ2-7, with D possibly matching TRBD2 (5 bases). Trimming took 4 bases from V and 0 from J, leaving 8 bases between them. This CDR3 has 13 residues. The germline V gene has CDR1 SGHNT and CDR2 YYREEE (reference sequence). CDR3 coding DNA: TGTGCCAGCAGCGCGGGCCTCTCCTACGAGCAGTACTTC. Translation gives CASSAGLSYEQYF.

The rearrangement links TRBV5-1 to TRBJ1-1, with D possibly TRBD1 on 6 matching bases. This CDR3 region has 15 residues. V shed 3 bases and J shed 1 base, with 13 bases lying between them. Per germline, CDR1 SGHRS and CDR2 YFSETQ. The CDR3 reads CASSYRAGPNTEAFF. The DNA for the CDR3 is TGCGCCAGCAGCTACAGGGCGGGACCGAACACTGAAGCTTTCTTT.

This clone was detected once. This chain uses TRBV6-1 with TRBJ1-2; 7 bases are a match to TRBD1. CDR3 length: 15 amino acids. The germline gives CDR1 MNHNS, CDR2 SASEGT. The ends lost 7 bases at V and 6 bases at J; junction bases unmatched: 14. In DNA form, the CDR3 reads TGTGCCAGCACCTACAGGGGCAGGGGGGGAGATGGCTACACCTTC. This gives the protein CASTYRGRGGDGYTF.

CDR3 in DNA: TGCGCCAGCAGCTCTCAGACAGGGCGGACTGAAGCTTTCTTT. It translates to CASSSQTGRTEAFF. The chain joins TRBV4-1 to TRBJ1-1; 7 bases fit TRBD1. Trimming at V came to 5 bases and at J to 5 bases, leaving 8 bases not matched to a gene. This CDR3 has 14 residues. CDR1 and CDR2 from the germline V gene are MGHRA and YSYEKL.

V gene TRBV5-1 combines with J gene TRBJ2-2; weak D call: TRBD2 (5 bases). Germline-derived CDR1 and CDR2 are SGHRS and YFSETQ. Trimming cost V 1 base and J 1 base, with 11 bases left between them. The CDR3 runs to 16 residues. The DNA for the CDR3 is TGCGCCAGCAGCTTGTGGTCGGGAAAGAACACCGGGGAGCTGTTTTTT. This gives the protein CASSLWSGKNTGELFF.

The V call is TRBV7-6, the J call TRBJ2-7; 11 positions agree with TRBD2. The germline gives CDR1 SGHVS, CDR2 FNYEAQ. V lost 2 bases and J lost 6; bases outside the gene matches: 9. This CDR3 has 16 amino acids. This CDR3 reads CASSLSGLAGGGEQYF. The CDR3 DNA reads as TGTGCCAGCAGCTTAAGCGGGCTAGCGGGAGGAGGCGAGCAGTACTTC.

This chain uses TRBV5-6 with TRBJ1-3; no firm D call. The CDR3 runs to 16 residues. Germline values: CDR1 SGHDT, CDR2 YYEEEE. V lost 6 bases to trimming and J lost 0 bases, with 16 bases between them. Here the CDR3 reads CASNAGRLNSGNTIYF. The CDR3 DNA is TGTGCCAGCAACGCGGGGAGACTAAACTCTGGAAACACCATATATTTT.

This chain joins TRBV14 and TRBJ2-1; 12 bases align to TRBD2. Germline trimming cut 4 bases from V and 6 bases from J; bases unmatched to any gene: 7. There are 16 residues in the CDR3. Germline CDR1 reads SGHDN; CDR2 reads FVKESK. The DNA of the CDR3 is TGTGCCAGCAGCCTAAGACTAGCGGGAGCCGGCAATGAGCAGTTCTTC. Residues: CASSLRLAGAGNEQFF.

The V call is TRBV28, the J call TRBJ2-5, with D perhaps matching TRBD1 or TRBD2 (5 bases each). From germline, CDR1 is MDHEN and CDR2 SYDVKM. The CDR3 consists of 15 residues. Trimming stripped 4 bases from V and 4 bases from J, with 16 bases between. The CDR3 is CASSSPGQDRETQYF. In DNA, the CDR3 is TGTGCCAGCAGTTCCCCGGGGCAGGATCGAGAGACCCAGTACTTC.

This clone was counted a single time. This sequence joins TRBV28 and TRBJ1-3; D perhaps matches TRBD1 (6 bases). Deletions cut 5 bases from V and 3 bases from J, with 14 bases between. Germline V gene sequence: CDR1 MDHEN, CDR2 SYDVKM. The CDR3 is 15 amino acids. The CDR3 reads CASSGNGGSGNTIYF. CDR3 coding DNA: TGTGCCAGCAGTGGAAATGGGGGCAGTGGAAACACCATATATTTT. Using reference TRBV28 and TRBJ1-3 for the parts outside the CDR3, the full variable domain is DVKVTQSSRYLVKRTGEKVFLECVQDMDHENMFWYRQDPGLGLRLIYFSYDVKMKEKGDIPEGYSVSREKKERFSLILESASTNQTSMYLCASSGNGGSGNTIYFGEGSWLTVV.

In DNA, the CDR3 is TGTGCCAGCAGCCCGGGACTAGCGGGAGGAGGCACCGGGGAGCTGTTTTTT. Translating it yields CASSPGLAGGGTGELFF. The chain combines TRBV7-8 with TRBJ2-2, with 15 positions matching TRBD2. Germline loops: CDR1 SGHVS, CDR2 FQNEAQ. After removal of 5 bases from V and 4 bases from J, the junction contained 5 bases not matched to a gene. The CDR3 length is 17 residues. Full variable domain (missing parts from reference TRBV7-8 and TRBJ2-2): GAGVSQSPRYKVAKRGQDVALRCDPISGHVSLFWYQQALGQGPEFLTYFQNEAQLDKSGLPSDRFFAERPEGSVSTLKIQRTQQEDSAVYLCASSPGLAGGGTGELFFGEGSRLTVL.

The CDR3 coding sequence is TGTGCCAGCAGCTTATCACCGGGACAGGAGTACAATGAGCAGTTCTTC. Amino acid sequence: CASSLSPGQEYNEQFF. This chain uses TRBV7-8 with TRBJ2-1; 8 bases align to TRBD1. V was clipped by 2 bases and J by 4 bases; unmatched bases: 7. The germline V gene encodes CDR1 SGHVS and CDR2 FQNEAQ. The CDR3 is 16 residues long.

The sample holds one count of this clone. J is TRBJ2-2 and V is TRBV4-3, with D possibly TRBD1 on 6 matching bases. This CDR3 is 14 amino acids long. Germline CDR1 LGHNA, CDR2 YSLEER. V shed 2 bases and J shed 5 bases, with 9 bases lying between them. In DNA form, the CDR3 reads TGCGCCAGCAGCCAACAGGGGTGGACCGGGGAGCTGTTTTTT. This codes for CASSQQGWTGELFF.

The chain combines TRBV15 with TRBJ1-2; 9 bases align to TRBD1. Germline CDR1 reads LNHNV; CDR2 reads YYDKDF (reference sequence). The V and J ends lost 1 base and 6 bases, in that order; junction bases with no gene match: 6. This CDR3 region has 15 residues. The CDR3 loop reads CATSRGTGVRHGYTF. The CDR3 DNA is TGTGCCACCAGCAGAGGGACAGGGGTCCGCCATGGCTACACCTTC. Full variable domain (missing parts from reference TRBV15 and TRBJ1-2): DAMVIQNPRYQVTQFGKPVTLSCSQTLNHNVMYWYQQKSSQAPKLLFHYYDKDFNNEADTPDNFQSRRPNTSFCFLDIRSPGLGDTAMYLCATSRGTGVRHGYTFGSGTRLTVV.

DNA for the CDR3: TGTGCCAGCAGCAAATACAGGGGAGCAACCCAAGAGACCCAGTACTTC. It codes for CASSKYRGATQETQYF. The genes are TRBV28 and TRBJ2-5, with 7 positions matching TRBD1. This CDR3 region has 16 residues. Per the germline V gene, CDR1 is MDHEN and CDR2 is SYDVKM. The J segment lost 1 base and the V segment lost 6 bases, leaving 11 bases of the junction unmatched.

This chain uses TRBV7-9 with TRBJ2-7; D is unresolved. The germline CDR1 and CDR2 sequences are SEHNR and FQNEAQ (reference sequence). The CDR3 is 14 residues long. Trimming shortened V by 2 bases and J by 1 base, and 9 bases separated the two germline ends. The CDR3 sequence: CASSLLSSSYEQYF. The DNA for the CDR3 is TGTGCCAGCAGCTTACTCTCTAGTTCCTACGAGCAGTACTTC. Full variable domain (outside the CDR3, taken from reference TRBV7-9 and TRBJ2-7): DTGVSQNPRHKITKRGQNVTFRCDPISEHNRLYWYRQTLGQGPEFLTYFQNEAQLEKSRLLSDRFSAERPKGSFSTLEIQRTEQGDSAMYLCASSLLSSSYEQYFGPGTRLTVT.

The J gene is TRBJ1-5, the V gene TRBV5-1, with D possibly matching TRBD1 (6 bases). Trimming cost V 0 bases and J 7 bases, with 11 bases left between them. Looked up from germline, CDR1 is SGHRS and CDR2 is YFSETQ. The CDR3 covers 14 residues. CDR3 region: CASSLESGVQPQHF. The CDR3, as DNA: TGCGCCAGCAGCTTGGAATCAGGGGTCCAGCCCCAGCATTTT. Using reference TRBV5-1 and TRBJ1-5 for the parts outside the CDR3, the full variable domain is KAGVTQTPRYLIKTRGQQVTLSCSPISGHRSVSWYQQTPGQGLQFLFEYFSETQRNKGNFPGRFSGRQFSNSRSEMNVSTLELGDSALYLCASSLESGVQPQHFGDGTRLSIL.